These T cell receptor beta chains were read from a single sample in a study of blood T cells in healthy people across ages. TCRdb itself ran the 5' RACE reads through MiXCR, one entry per CDR3 protein. The sample carries around 1,700,000 distinct CDR3 sequences, roughly 28% recorded once. Sample: blood. The receptors were gathered from a woman aged 25 to 45 in good health. Each CDR3 is given with its conserved first and last residue. A D gene is named only where the DNA matches it firmly. Rows may omit the clone size; those that give it use once, few, many or a size class.

size	D	V	J	DNA	CDR3
.	.	TRBV2	TRBJ2-3	TGTGCCAGCTCACCCGGAACACTACGGACAGATACGCAGTATTTT	CASSPGTLRTDTQYF
.	.	TRBV4-3	TRBJ1-4	TGCGCCAGCAACCAAGGCAGGGTTGCAACTAATGAAAAACTGTTTTTT	CASNQGRVATNEKLFF
few	.	TRBV20-1	TRBJ1-4	TGCAGTGCACACACAGGGATGAGTGAAAAACTGTTTTTT	CSAHTGMSEKLFF
.	.	TRBV7-9	TRBJ2-1	TGTGCCAGCAGCCCTAGCACGGGTTCGCAGTTCTTC	CASSPSTGSQFF
few	TRBD2	TRBV20-1	TRBJ2-7	TGCAGTGCTGAGCGGGAATCCCGACGGGAGCAGTACTTC	CSAERESRREQYF
few	.	TRBV7-9	TRBJ2-3	TGTGCCAGCAGCTTAGGACGGGGGATCACAGATACGCAGTATTTT	CASSLGRGITDTQYF
.	.	TRBV4-1	TRBJ1-1	TGCGCCAGCAGCCAAGAAGCGTGGACGGGGAACACTGAAGCTTTCTTT	CASSQEAWTGNTEAFF
few	TRBD1	TRBV6-1	TRBJ1-5	TGTGCCAGCAACCTGGGACAGGGAGATCAGCCCCAGCATTTT	CASNLGQGDQPQHF
.	TRBD1	TRBV5-1	TRBJ2-1	TGCGCCAGCAGCAGAGAGGGACAGAACAATGAGCAGTTCTTC	CASSREGQNNEQFF
.	TRBD1	TRBV2	TRBJ2-6	TGTGCCAGCCCTATGGCCCGGACAGGACCCTCTGGGACCAACGTCTTGACTTTC	CASPMARTGPSGTNVLTF
many	.	TRBV20-1	TRBJ2-7	TGCAGTGCTAGAGACCAACTAGTCTCCGAGCAGTACTTC	CSARDQLVSEQYF
few	TRBD1	TRBV7-9	TRBJ1-2	TGTGCCAGCAGCGTACTACAATCTACAGGGGCCGGGTCCTATGGCCACACCTTC	CASSVLQSTGAGSYGHTF
.	.	TRBV7-9	TRBJ2-1	TGTGCCAGCAGCCCCAGGCCCGGAGTCGCAACTTTATACAGTGAGCAGTTCTTC	CASSPRPGVATLYSEQFF
.	.	TRBV20-1	TRBJ2-5	TGCAGTGCAAGGATTCTAGAGACCCAGTACTTC	CSARILETQYF
.	TRBD2	TRBV29-1	TRBJ2-2	TGCAGCGTCCGACGCGGGGGGAGGGCCGGGGAGCTGGTTTTT	CSVRRGGRAGELVF
many	TRBD2	TRBV4-1	TRBJ2-1	TGCGCCAGCAGCCTCAGACTAGCGAGCTCCTACAATGAGCAGTTCTTC	CASSLRLASSYNEQFF
.	.	TRBV5-5	TRBJ1-2	TGTGCCAGCAGCTCAGGGGATGGACTGTATGGCTACACCTTC	CASSSGDGLYGYTF
few	.	TRBV12-3/TRBV12-4	TRBJ2-7	TGTGCCAGCAGTTTTGAGGGACTCCGACAGTACGAGCAGTACTTC	CASSFEGLRQYEQYF